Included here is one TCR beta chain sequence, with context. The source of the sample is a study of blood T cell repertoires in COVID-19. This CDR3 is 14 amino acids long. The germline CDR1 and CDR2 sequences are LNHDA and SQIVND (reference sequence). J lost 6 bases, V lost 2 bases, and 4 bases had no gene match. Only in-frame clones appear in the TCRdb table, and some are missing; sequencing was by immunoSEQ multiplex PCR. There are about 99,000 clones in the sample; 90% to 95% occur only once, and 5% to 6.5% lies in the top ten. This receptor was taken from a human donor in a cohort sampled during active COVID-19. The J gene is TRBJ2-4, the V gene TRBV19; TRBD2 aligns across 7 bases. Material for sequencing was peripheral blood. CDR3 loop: CASSILGEGNIQYF. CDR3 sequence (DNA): TGTGCCAGTAGTATATTGGGGGAGGGAAACATTCAGTACTTC.